The sequence of this T cell receptor beta chain was determined in a study of blood T cell repertoires in COVID-19. Overall study: The United States, Italy and Spain were the sources of the acute and convalescent COVID-19 samples. The analysed material was cDNA or gDNA that came from T cells, B-cell-depleted T cells, or PBMCs.

As originally analysed: Amplifying reference gene primers gave estimates of nucleated cell counts. Profiling relied on immunoSEQ multiplex PCR, and the TCRdb table lists in-frame clones only, not all of them. The V and J calls and clone size were taken over from that table, and D and trimming were inferred from the DNA. The top ten hold more than 5.5% of the sample, which has roughly 79,000 clones, about 91% seen once. This CDR3 contains 14 residues. Germline V gene data show CDR1 as DFQATT and CDR2 as SNEGSKA (reference sequence). Trimming removed 3 bases from V and 7 bases from J; junction bases left unmatched: 10.

Material for sequencing was peripheral blood. This sequence joins TRBV20-1 and TRBJ2-7, with 9 bases lining up with TRBD2. This clonotype originated in a woman aged 45-65 years with acute or convalescent COVID-19. The CDR3 is CSASISAGGHEQYF. CDR3 bases: TGCAGTGCTAGTATATCGGCGGGAGGGCATGAGCAGTACTTC.